These 22 T cell receptor beta chains originate from one sample sequenced in a study of immune cell composition in non-small cell lung cancer. This table comes from immunoSEQ multiplex PCR, and its TCRdb copy is limited to in-frame clones, with some not included. The sample has thousands of clones, roughly two thirds seen once. Normal lung sampling was at least 3 cm from the tumour, as distant as possible. The sequencing input was non-adjacent lung tissue. The receptor source for this set is a human donor with non-small cell lung cancer.

V usage is TRBV5-4 and J usage is TRBJ2-3, with 7 bases identical to TRBD2. With 1 base clipped from V and 4 bases from J, the junction kept 3 bases outside the gene matches. The CDR3 is made up of 14 amino acids. CDR1 is SGHNT and CDR2 is YYREEE in the germline V gene (reference sequence). The CDR3 loop is CASSLTREPDTQYF. CDR3 sequence (DNA): TGTGCCAGCAGCTTGACGCGGGAGCCAGATACGCAGTATTTT.

Here the CDR3 DNA reads TGTGCCAGCAGCTTAGCAGGGGGCCTCGACGAGCAGTACTTC. This sequence encodes CASSLAGGLDEQYF. V and J are TRBV7-2 and TRBJ2-7; 7 nucleotides agree with TRBD1. CDR1 and CDR2 (germline): SGHTA, FQGNSA. V lost 0 bases and J lost 5; bases outside the gene matches: 4. The CDR3 consists of 14 residues. Full variable domain (remainder filled in from reference TRBV7-2 and TRBJ2-7): GAGVSQSPSNKVTEKGKDVELRCDPISGHTALYWYRQSLGQGLEFLIYFQGNSAPDKSGLPSDRFSAERTGGSVSTLTIQRTQQEDSAVYLCASSLAGGLDEQYFGPGTRLTVT.

The chain combines TRBV27 with TRBJ1-3; 7 positions agree with TRBD1. With V trimmed by 6 bases and J by 0 bases, 5 bases remained unmatched. This CDR3 has 15 amino acids. Germline CDR1 is MNHEY and CDR2 is SMNVEV (reference sequence). The CDR3 here is CASRSGTVSGNTIYF. CDR3 DNA sequence: TGTGCCAGCAGGTCCGGGACAGTCTCTGGAAACACCATATATTTT.

There are a few counts of this clone. The genes are TRBV7-9 and TRBJ1-6, with D uncertain. Germline-derived CDR1 and CDR2 are SEHNR and FQNEAQ (reference sequence). The length of the CDR3 is 12 residues. V shed 4 bases and J shed 5 bases, with 3 bases lying between them. The CDR3 is CASSSDNSPLHF. As DNA, the CDR3 is TGTGCCAGCAGCTCTGATAATTCACCCCTCCACTTT.

This clone was seen only a few times. V gene TRBV5-1 combines with J gene TRBJ2-1; 14 bases align to TRBD2. The CDR3 has 15 amino acids. The trim removed 0 bases at V and 15 bases at J, leaving 8 bases unmatched. Germline lookup yields CDR1 SGHRS and CDR2 YFSETQ. This CDR3 is CASSLEGLAGVSWFF. In nucleotides, the CDR3 is TGCGCCAGCAGCTTGGAGGGACTAGCGGGAGTCTCTTGGTTCTTC.

The rearrangement links TRBV11-3 to TRBJ1-2, with TRBD1 matching 8 bases. Germline-derived CDR1 and CDR2 are SGHNT and YENEEA. Losses at the gene ends were 5 bases for V and 5 bases for J; bases not matched to a gene: 13. The CDR3 has 16 amino acids. CDR3 DNA: TGTGCCAGCAGCCCCAGCAGGGGGCAACCCGCTTATGGCTACACCTTC. It codes for CASSPSRGQPAYGYTF.

This chain joins TRBV10-1 and TRBJ2-3; D is uncertain. This CDR3 spans 11 amino acids. The germline V gene encodes CDR1 WNHNN and CDR2 SYGVQD (reference sequence). V lost 6 bases and J lost 4, with 5 bases in between. For the CDR3, the DNA is TGCGCCAGCAGCTTTTCAGATACGCAGTATTTT. Translated: CASSFSDTQYF.

The chain links TRBV27 to TRBJ2-7, with D possibly TRBD2 on 7 matching bases. Germline values: CDR1 MNHEY, CDR2 SMNVEV (reference sequence). V lost 1 base, J lost 5 bases, and 15 bases lay in between. There are 15 residues in the CDR3. The CDR3 coding sequence is TGTGCCAGCAGTTTATATGGGGGGGGCCAGAACGAGCAGTACTTC. Protein: CASSLYGGGQNEQYF.

This chain uses TRBV4-1 with TRBJ2-5; possibly TRBD2 for D (6 bases). This CDR3 region has 15 residues. Germline V gives CDR1 MGHRA, CDR2 YSYEKL. Trimming took off 0 bases at V and 5 bases at J, with 13 bases between the two ends. The CDR3 region is CASSQEAGRVETQYF. CDR3 nucleotide sequence: TGCGCCAGCAGCCAAGAGGCGGGGAGAGTGGAGACCCAGTACTTC.

The chain carries TRBV6-6 and TRBJ2-7, with D possibly TRBD2 on 6 matching bases. The CDR3 covers 14 residues. Germline CDR1 MNHNY, CDR2 SVGAGI (reference sequence). Between the trimmed V and J ends, which lost 6 bases and 3 bases, there was a span of 15 bases. The CDR3 loop is CASSNWGGDYEQYF. CDR3 nucleotide sequence: TGTGCCAGCAGCAACTGGGGCGGGGACTACGAGCAGTACTTC.

J is TRBJ1-5 and V is TRBV7-6; D perhaps matches TRBD1 (6 bases). Germline values: CDR1 SGHVS, CDR2 FNYEAQ. The CDR3 runs 16 residues. Trimming stripped 5 bases from V and 0 bases from J, with 14 bases between. In DNA, the CDR3 is TGTGCCAGCAGCCTCAGGGGAGGGGATAGCAATCAGCCCCAGCATTTT. Translation gives CASSLRGGDSNQPQHF.

J is TRBJ2-4 and V is TRBV11-2; 11 nucleotides line up with TRBD2. Germline V gene lookup returns CDR1 SGHAT and CDR2 FQNNGV. The V gene end was trimmed by 5 bases and the J gene end by 3 bases; junction bases not matched to a gene: 6. This CDR3 contains 16 residues. CDR3 DNA sequence: TGTGCCAGCAGCCGGGTAGCGGGAGGGCACAAAAACATTCAGTACTTC. Its translation is CASSRVAGGHKNIQYF.

V usage is TRBV7-9 and J usage is TRBJ1-5; 9 bases map to TRBD1. CDR1 and CDR2 from the germline V gene are SEHNR and FQNEAQ (reference sequence). The CDR3 extends over 14 amino acids. With 5 bases clipped from V and 7 bases from J, the junction kept 6 bases outside the gene matches. The CDR3 coding sequence is TGTGCCAGCAGCCTTGGGACAGGGATCCAGCCCCAGCATTTT. This gives the protein CASSLGTGIQPQHF.

This chain links TRBV4-1 with TRBJ1-6; 7 bases are shared with TRBD1. The V segment lost 3 bases and the J segment 6 bases; nucleotides outside the gene matches: 11. The germline V gene encodes CDR1 MGHRA and CDR2 YSYEKL. The CDR3 runs to 17 residues. The CDR3 is CASSHGLVRQGNSPLHF. DNA of the CDR3: TGCGCCAGCAGCCACGGGCTCGTTAGACAGGGTAATTCACCCCTCCACTTT.

J is TRBJ1-5 and V is TRBV29-1; 8 bases agree with TRBD1. The CDR3 has 13 amino acids. V trimming: 0 bases; J trimming: 10 bases; junction bases outside the gene matches: 5. Germline CDR1 reads SQVTM; CDR2 reads ANQGSEA. This CDR3 reads CSVEEAQGGPQHF. CDR3 coding DNA: TGCAGCGTTGAAGAGGCACAGGGGGGACCCCAGCATTTT.

This chain links TRBV7-2 with TRBJ2-5; 11 bases align to TRBD2. Losses at the gene ends were 1 base for V and 4 bases for J; bases not matched to a gene: 8. CDR1 is SGHTA and CDR2 is FQGNSA in the germline V gene. CDR3 length: 17 residues. This CDR3 reads CASSLVGVAGGGETQYF. For the CDR3, the DNA is TGTGCCAGCAGCTTAGTGGGAGTAGCGGGAGGGGGAGAGACCCAGTACTTC.

This chain links TRBV5-8 with TRBJ2-7; D remains ambiguous. Germline V CDR1 and CDR2: SGHTS, YDEGEE. This CDR3 is built from 15 residues. The V end lost 0 bases, the J end lost 6 bases, and 16 bases lay between the germline ends. The CDR3 loop is CASSLERRDLCEQYF. In DNA, the CDR3 is TGTGCCAGCAGCTTGGAGCGACGCGACCTGTGCGAGCAGTACTTC. Drawing the rest from reference TRBV5-8 and TRBJ2-7, the complete variable domain is EAGVTQSPTHLIKTRGQQATLRCSPISGHTSVYWYQQALGLGLQFLLWYDEGEERNRGNFPPRFSGRQFPNYSSELNVNALELEDSALYLCASSLERRDLCEQYFGPGTRLTVT.

The chain uses TRBV7-2 and TRBJ2-7; the match to TRBD2 covers 8 bases. Germline CDR1 reads SGHTA; CDR2 reads FQGNSA. The CDR3 is 14 residues long. V lost 5 bases and J lost 0; bases outside the gene matches: 3. This CDR3 reads CASSMGLVSYEQYF. CDR3 DNA sequence: TGTGCCAGCAGCATGGGACTAGTCTCCTACGAGCAGTACTTC.

The sample holds a few counts of this clone. The junction shows a germline mismatch at one end, possibly a read error. The chain is built from TRBV7-7 and TRBJ2-2, with D unclear. Germline CDR1 is SSHAT and CDR2 is FNYEAQ (reference sequence). This CDR3 contains 14 residues. The CDR3 loop is CASSLAANTGELFF. For the CDR3, the DNA is TGTGCTAGCAGCTTAGCAGCTAACACCGGGGAGCTGTTTTTT.

V and J are TRBV5-8 and TRBJ2-3; 8 nucleotides match TRBD1. There are 15 residues in the CDR3. From germline, CDR1 is SGHTS and CDR2 YDEGEE. V shed 4 bases, J shed 0 bases, and the junction held 4 bases outside the gene matches. The chain's CDR3 is CASSRGTGSTDTQYF. CDR3 DNA sequence: TGTGCCAGCAGCCGGGGGACAGGAAGCACAGATACGCAGTATTTT.

A remark on this clone: The same CDR3 can be traced to other DNA sequences in this sample. The chain is built from TRBV29-1 and TRBJ2-3; 11 positions agree with TRBD1. The CDR3 is made up of 12 amino acids. The junction had 2 bases not matched to a gene; V was cut back by 6 bases and J by 6 bases. Germline V CDR1 and CDR2: SQVTM, ANQGSEA. Here the CDR3 reads CSVGQGGDTQYF. For the CDR3, the DNA is TGCAGCGTGGGACAGGGGGGGGATACGCAGTATTTT.

J is TRBJ2-1 and V is TRBV7-9; 7 positions match TRBD2. J was trimmed by 8 bases and V by 0 bases; bases with no gene match: 4. Germline CDR1 and CDR2: SEHNR and FQNEAQ (reference sequence). CDR3 length: 14 residues. The CDR3 spells CASSLAGGKDEQFF. The CDR3, as DNA: TGTGCCAGCAGCTTAGCGGGGGGGAAGGATGAGCAGTTCTTC.